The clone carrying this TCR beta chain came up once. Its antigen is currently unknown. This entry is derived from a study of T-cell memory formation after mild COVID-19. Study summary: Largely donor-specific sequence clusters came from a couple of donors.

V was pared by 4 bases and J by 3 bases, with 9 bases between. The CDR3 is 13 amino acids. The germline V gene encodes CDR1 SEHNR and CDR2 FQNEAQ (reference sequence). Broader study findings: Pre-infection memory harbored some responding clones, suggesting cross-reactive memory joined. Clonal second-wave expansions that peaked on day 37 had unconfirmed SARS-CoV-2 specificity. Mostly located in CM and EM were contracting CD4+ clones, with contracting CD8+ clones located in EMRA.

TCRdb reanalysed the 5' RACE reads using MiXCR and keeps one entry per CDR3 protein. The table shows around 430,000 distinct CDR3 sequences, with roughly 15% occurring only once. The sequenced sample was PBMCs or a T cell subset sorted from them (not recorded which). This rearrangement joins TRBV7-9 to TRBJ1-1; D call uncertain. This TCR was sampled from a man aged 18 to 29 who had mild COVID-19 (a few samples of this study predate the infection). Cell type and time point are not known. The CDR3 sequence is CASSSRWYTEAFF. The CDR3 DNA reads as TGTGCCAGCAGCTCGAGGTGGTACACTGAAGCTTTCTTT.